This T cell receptor beta chain was captured in a study of CD8 T cells in Susac syndrome. Random-hexamer reverse transcription was applied to roughly 0.5 to 1 ug RNA. Each CDR3 protein is one row after TCRdb ran MiXCR on the immunoSEQ multiplex PCR reads. This sample has hundreds of thousands of distinct CDR3 sequences, with 95% found just once. TCR beta sequences were obtained from blood CD8+ and CD4+ T cells. In the multiple sclerosis control group, patients were treatment-naive and had stable or active relapsing-remitting disease. Negative isolation yielded CD8+ and CD4+ T cells; FACS enriched TEMRA cells. This CDR3 contains 13 residues. The germline V gene has CDR1 LGHDT and CDR2 YNNKEL (reference sequence). The ends were cut back, 4 bases at V and 5 bases at J, with 11 bases in the middle.

Sequences were obtained from CD4+ T cells from PBMCs. This receptor was identified in a human donor with multiple sclerosis. The chain joins TRBV3-1 to TRBJ2-5, with a tentative D call TRBD2 (7 bases). The CDR3 loop is CASSRGGLETQYF. Here the CDR3 DNA reads TGTGCCAGCAGCCGGGGGGGCCTGGAGACCCAGTACTTC.